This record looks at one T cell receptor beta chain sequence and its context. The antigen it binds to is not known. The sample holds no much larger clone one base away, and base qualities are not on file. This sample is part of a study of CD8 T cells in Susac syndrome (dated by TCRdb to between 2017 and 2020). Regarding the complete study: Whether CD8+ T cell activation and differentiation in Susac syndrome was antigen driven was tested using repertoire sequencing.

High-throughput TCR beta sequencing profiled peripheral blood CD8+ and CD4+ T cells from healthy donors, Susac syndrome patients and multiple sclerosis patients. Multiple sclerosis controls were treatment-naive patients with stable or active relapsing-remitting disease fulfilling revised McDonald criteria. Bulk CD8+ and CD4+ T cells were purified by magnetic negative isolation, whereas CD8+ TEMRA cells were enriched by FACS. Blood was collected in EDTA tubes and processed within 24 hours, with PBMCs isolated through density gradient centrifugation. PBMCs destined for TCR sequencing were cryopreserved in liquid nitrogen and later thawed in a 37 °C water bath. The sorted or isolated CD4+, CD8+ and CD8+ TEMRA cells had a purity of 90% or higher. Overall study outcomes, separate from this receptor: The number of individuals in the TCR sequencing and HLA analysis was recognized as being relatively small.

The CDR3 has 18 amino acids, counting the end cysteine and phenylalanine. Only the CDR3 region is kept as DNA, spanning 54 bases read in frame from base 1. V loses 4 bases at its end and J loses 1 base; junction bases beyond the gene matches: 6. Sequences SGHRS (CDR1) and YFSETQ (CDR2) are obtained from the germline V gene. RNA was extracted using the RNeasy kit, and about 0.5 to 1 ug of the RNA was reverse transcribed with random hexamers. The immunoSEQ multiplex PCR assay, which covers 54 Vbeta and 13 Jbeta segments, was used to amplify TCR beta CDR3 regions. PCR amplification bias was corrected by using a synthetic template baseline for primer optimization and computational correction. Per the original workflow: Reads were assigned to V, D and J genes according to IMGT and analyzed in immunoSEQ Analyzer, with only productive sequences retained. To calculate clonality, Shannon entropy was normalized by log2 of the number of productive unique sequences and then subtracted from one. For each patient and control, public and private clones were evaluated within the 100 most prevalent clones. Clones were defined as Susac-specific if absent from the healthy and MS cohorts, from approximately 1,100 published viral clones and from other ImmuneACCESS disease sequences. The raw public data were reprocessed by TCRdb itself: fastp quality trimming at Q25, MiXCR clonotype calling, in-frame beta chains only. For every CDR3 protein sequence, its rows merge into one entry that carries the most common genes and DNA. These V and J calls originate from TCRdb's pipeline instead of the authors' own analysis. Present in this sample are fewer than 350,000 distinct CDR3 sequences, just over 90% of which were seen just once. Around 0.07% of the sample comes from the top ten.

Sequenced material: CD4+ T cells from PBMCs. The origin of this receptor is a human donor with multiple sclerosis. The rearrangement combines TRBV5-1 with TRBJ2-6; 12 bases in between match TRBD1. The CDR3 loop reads CASSQTGQGASGANVLTF. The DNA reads TGCGCCAGCAGCCAAACGGGACAGGGGGCGTCTGGGGCCAACGTCCTGACTTTC.